The 9 T cell receptor beta chains listed next were all sequenced from one sample in a study of blood T cell repertoires in COVID-19. Using immunoSEQ multiplex PCR, the repertoire was profiled, and TCRdb retains in-frame clones only, with some absent. The table lists about 200,000 clones, 70% to 90% of them singletons. The specimen sequenced was peripheral blood. These receptors originate from an elderly man with acute or convalescent COVID-19.

The gene calls are TRBV9 and TRBJ2-5; 7 bases match TRBD2. This CDR3 has 15 amino acids. Germline V lookup: CDR1 SGDLS, CDR2 YYNGEE. Trimming removed 2 bases from V and 5 bases from J; junction bases left unmatched: 9. DNA of the CDR3: TGTGCCAGCAGCGTCCTAGCGGCAGCCAGGGAGACCCAGTACTTC. It specifies CASSVLAAARETQYF.

The V and J genes are TRBV10-1 and TRBJ2-7; D perhaps matches TRBD1 (7 bases). Trimming took off 6 bases at V and 5 bases at J, with 17 bases between the two ends. Germline V lookup: CDR1 WNHNN, CDR2 SYGVQD (reference sequence). The CDR3 has 14 residues. Here the CDR3 DNA reads TGCGCCAGCAGAGACAGGGCTTCGGGGGACGAGCAGTACGTC. Residues: CASRDRASGDEQYV.

This chain joins TRBV7-9 and TRBJ2-2, with TRBD1 matching over 9 bases. V shed 2 bases and J 4 bases; nucleotides not matched to a gene: 2. In germline, CDR1 is SEHNR, CDR2 FQNEAQ (reference sequence). The CDR3 totals 15 residues. The CDR3 coding sequence is TGTGCCAGCAGCTTAATACAGGGGGCCACCGGGGAGCTGTTTTTT. Protein sequence: CASSLIQGATGELFF. Using reference TRBV7-9 and TRBJ2-2 for the parts outside the CDR3, the full variable domain is DTGVSQNPRHKITKRGQNVTFRCDPISEHNRLYWYRQTLGQGPEFLTYFQNEAQLEKSRLLSDRFSAERPKGSFSTLEIQRTEQGDSAMYLCASSLIQGATGELFFGEGSRLTVL.

The rearrangement uses TRBV7-9 and TRBJ1-2, with no clear D. CDR1 and CDR2 (germline): SEHNR, FQNEAQ (reference sequence). With 6 bases removed from V and 0 bases from J, the gap between germline ends came to 11 bases. This CDR3 comprises 14 residues. CDR3 loop: CASRDDGTNYGYTF. The DNA of the CDR3 is TGTGCCAGCAGAGACGACGGGACTAACTATGGCTACACCTTC.

V usage is TRBV19 and J usage is TRBJ2-1, with D unclear. CDR3 length: 13 amino acids. CDR1 and CDR2 (germline): LNHDA, SQIVND (reference sequence). Trimming removed 5 bases from V and 6 bases from J, with 11 bases in between. The CDR3 sequence: CASSETGANEQFF. DNA for the CDR3: TGTGCCAGTAGTGAGACTGGAGCCAATGAGCAGTTCTTC.

The chain links TRBV29-1 to TRBJ2-7; tentative D call: TRBD1 (6 bases). V was shortened by 4 bases and J by 4 bases, with 14 bases between the two germline ends. The CDR3 is made up of 13 amino acids. CDR1 and CDR2 from the germline V gene are SQVTM and ANQGSEA. The DNA of the CDR3 is TGCAGCGTTGGACGGGACAACCTTTACGAGCAGTACTTC. Its protein is CSVGRDNLYEQYF.

CDR3 protein: CASSRQGLNTEAFF. In nucleotides, the CDR3 is TGTGCCAGCAGTCGACAGGGATTGAACACTGAAGCTTTCTTT. The J gene is TRBJ1-1, the V gene TRBV6-2 or TRBV6-3; TRBD1 aligns across 7 bases. CDR3 length: 14 residues. The V gene's germline CDR1 is MNHEY and CDR2 SVGEGT. V was clipped by 5 bases and J by 0 bases; unmatched bases: 3.

CDR3 sequence reads: CASSLVSGFEAFF. CDR3 sequence (DNA): TGTGCCAGCAGCTTGGTTTCGGGTTTTGAAGCTTTCTTT. V and J are TRBV5-6 and TRBJ1-1; the D is unclear. This CDR3 has 13 amino acids. Trimming left V 0 bases short and J 7 bases short, with 10 bases between. Germline-derived CDR1 and CDR2 are SGHDT and YYEEEE.

This chain links TRBV9 with TRBJ2-1; TRBD2 matches at 15 bases. This CDR3 is built from 20 residues. Germline loops: CDR1 SGDLS, CDR2 YYNGEE. The junction had 11 bases not matched to a gene; V was cut back by 0 bases and J by 4 bases. The CDR3, as DNA: TGTGCCAGCAGCGTAGCCGGACTAGCGGGAGGGTTAGGTATTTACAATGAGCAGTTCTTC. Its translation is CASSVAGLAGGLGIYNEQFF.